This is a list of T cell receptor beta chains from one sample in a study of blood T cell repertoires in COVID-19. The protocol was immunoSEQ multiplex PCR, while the TCRdb copy is restricted to in-frame clones and leaves out a portion. The sample contains about 160,000 clones, around 82% of which appear only once. Specimen: PBMCs or T cells enriched from blood (not recorded which). These receptors were taken from a man aged 55 to 70 who had recovered from COVID-19. Each CDR3 is given with its conserved first and last residue. D genes are given only for firm matches. Rows may omit the clone size; those that give it use once, few, many or a size class.

d_call j_call v_call clone_size cdr3_nt cdr3_aa
- TRBJ1-4 TRBV2 - TGTGCCAGCAGTGCGACAGCAACTAATGAAAAACTGTTTTTT CASSATATNEKLFF
- TRBJ1-2 TRBV7-9 - TGTGCCAGCAGCCTGGACCGGGGAACTCCGGATGGCTACACCTTC CASSLDRGTPDGYTF
- TRBJ1-4 TRBV15 - TGTGCCACCAGCAGGGGGGAGGGGGAGGATGAAAAACTGTTTTTT CATSRGEGEDEKLFF
- TRBJ1-1 TRBV2 - TGTGCCAGCAGTGTGTACATGAACACTGAAGCTTTCTTT CASSVYMNTEAFF
- TRBJ2-5 TRBV9 once TGTGCCAGCAGCGGGCCAATGGAGACCCAGTACTTC CASSGPMETQYF
- TRBJ1-5 TRBV2 - TGTGCCAGCAGTGGCCGACAGGACAATCAGCCCCAGCATTTT CASSGRQDNQPQHF
TRBD2 TRBJ2-7 TRBV5-1 - TGCGCCAGCCAGGCTAGCGGGACCTACGAGCAGTACTTC CASQASGTYEQYF
TRBD1 TRBJ1-2 TRBV3-1/TRBV3-2 once TGTGCCAGCAGCCAAGCGACGACAGGGTCGTTGGGCTACACCTTC CASSQATTGSLGYTF
TRBD1 TRBJ2-4 TRBV28 few TGTGCCAGCACCAAGGGATTGGGACAGCGCATTCAGTACTTC CASTKGLGQRIQYF
TRBD2 TRBJ2-2 TRBV30 - TGTGCCTGGACTCGACGGGGGGGGCCTCCCGGGGAGCTGTTTTTT CAWTRRGGPPGELFF
- TRBJ1-2 TRBV5-1 - TGCGCCAGCAGAGGTTCGGGGTACTATGGCTACACCTTC CASRGSGYYGYTF
- TRBJ1-1 TRBV19 - TGTGCCAGTAGTATAGAGGCGGCGAACACTGAAGCTTTCTTT CASSIEAANTEAFF
TRBD2 TRBJ2-1 TRBV9 few TGTGCCAGCAGCGTAGGACTCTTTCGGCGGGAGAACTACAATGAGCAGTTCTTC CASSVGLFRRENYNEQFF
TRBD1 TRBJ1-2 TRBV2 - TGTGCCAGCAGTGTCCGGGACAGGGACTCTGGCTACACCTTC CASSVRDRDSGYTF
TRBD2 TRBJ2-1 TRBV6-6 once TGTGCCAGCAGCGGGACTAGCGGGAGGTCCTACAATGAGCAGTTCTTC CASSGTSGRSYNEQFF
TRBD1 TRBJ1-1 TRBV7-9 - TGTGCCAGCACCCCGATCGGGGGACAGGACATTACTACCTTGAACACTGAAGCTTTCTTT CASTPIGGQDITTLNTEAFF
- TRBJ2-7 TRBV30 - TGTGCCTGGAGTGTGAGGGTTTCCTACGAGCAGTACTTC CAWSVRVSYEQYF
- TRBJ2-4 TRBV7-8 - TGTGCCAGCAGCTTAGCCCTCGATGACAGAGCCGGGGCCAAAAACATTCAGTACTTC CASSLALDDRAGAKNIQYF
- TRBJ2-7 TRBV18 - TGTGCCAGCTCACCACAGGTTGCTGGGACTGGGGAGCAGTACTTC CASSPQVAGTGEQYF
- TRBJ1-1 TRBV11-2 - TGTGCCAGCAGCTTAGCGGGGGGGCGAAGGAACACTGAAGCTTTCTTT CASSLAGGRRNTEAFF
- TRBJ2-1 TRBV20-1 - TGCAGTGCTAGTCGCAGGGCCGGGTACAATGAGCAGTTCTTC CSASRRAGYNEQFF
- TRBJ1-3 TRBV9 - TGTGCCAGCAGCGTAGGTGGGACTCCTAGTTCTGGAAACACCATATATTTT CASSVGGTPSSGNTIYF
TRBD1 TRBJ1-2 TRBV28 - TGTGCCAGCTCCGGGACAGCCTTCAACTATGGCTACACCTTC CASSGTAFNYGYTF
- TRBJ2-6 TRBV19 - TGTGCCAGTAGAGACAGGTCTGGCTCTGGGGCCAACGTCCTGACTTTC CASRDRSGSGANVLTF
TRBD2 TRBJ2-5 TRBV5-5 few TGTGCCAGCAGCTTGGATGTGGGTAGCGGGGGGGCTCTGACCCAGTACTTC CASSLDVGSGGALTQYF
TRBD1 TRBJ2-7 TRBV28 - TGTGCCAGCGGACAGGGTAGTTCCTACGAGCAGTACTTC CASGQGSSYEQYF
- TRBJ1-6 TRBV6-4 - TGTGCCAGCAGGGAGAACGCTCGCAATTCACCCCTCCACTTT CASRENARNSPLHF
TRBD1 TRBJ1-2 TRBV2 once TGTGCCAGCATTCAGGGGGCGGGCTATGGCTACACCTTC CASIQGAGYGYTF
- TRBJ2-3 TRBV9 - TGTGCCAGCAGCGTAGCGGCACGGGGGATGGATACGCAGTATTTT CASSVAARGMDTQYF
TRBD2 TRBJ2-2 TRBV2 - TGTGCCAGCAAATCGTCCGGGACTACGGGCGGGGAGCTGTTTTTT CASKSSGTTGGELFF
- TRBJ1-5 TRBV2 - TGTGCCAGCGACCAGGGAAGACAGCCCCAGCATTTT CASDQGRQPQHF
- TRBJ2-1 TRBV11-1 - TGTGCCAGCAGCTTAGCCCCTCTAGTAGGAGTCCGCAATGAGCAGTTCTTC CASSLAPLVGVRNEQFF
- TRBJ1-5 TRBV7-9 - TGTGCCAGCAGCTCTACAGGGATGCCCCAGCATTTT CASSSTGMPQHF
TRBD1 TRBJ2-2 TRBV9 - TGTGCCAGCAGCGTAGGACAGGGGGCTGCTACCGGGGAGCTGTTTTTT CASSVGQGAATGELFF
TRBD1 TRBJ2-5 TRBV3-1/TRBV3-2 - TGTGCCAGCAGCCGGGACAGGGTGGATGAGACCCAGTACTTC CASSRDRVDETQYF
TRBD1 TRBJ1-5 TRBV6-1 - TGTGCCAGCAGTGATGCCCTGGACAGGTATAGCAATCAGCCCCAGCATTTT CASSDALDRYSNQPQHF
- TRBJ1-5 TRBV19 - TGTGCCAGTAGATACGGGGGGGCAGGCAATCAGCCCCAGCATTTT CASRYGGAGNQPQHF
TRBD1 TRBJ2-3 TRBV7-8 - TGTGCCAGCAGACAACGAGTGGGGACAGACTACACAGATACGCAGTATTTT CASRQRVGTDYTDTQYF
- TRBJ2-7 TRBV27 - TGTGCCAGCAGTTGGTCGGTCAACTACGAGCAGTACTTC CASSWSVNYEQYF
- TRBJ1-2 TRBV28 - TGTGCCAGCAGTTTCCCCGGGACTGGTACCTACACCTTC CASSFPGTGTYTF
- TRBJ2-3 TRBV7-6 - TGTGCCAGCAGCTTCGGGTCGGTGGGGGGAACCACAGATACGCAGTATTTT CASSFGSVGGTTDTQYF
TRBD1 TRBJ1-6 TRBV5-1 - TGCGCCAGCAGCGTTCCGACAGGGGGCTCCTATAATTCACCCCTCCACTTT CASSVPTGGSYNSPLHF